The entry that follows covers one TCR beta chain sequence. The sample comes from a study of blood T cell repertoires in COVID-19. Turning to the study itself: Samples came from the United States, Italy and Spain, spanning acute and convalescent COVID-19.

As originally analysed: How many nucleated cells were present was estimated from reference gene primer amplification. Clones were read by immunoSEQ multiplex PCR, and TCRdb kept only the in-frame ones, dropping some. The V and J calls and the clone size are those of that table, but D and trimming were determined from the DNA. Seen here are under 300,000 clones, over 85% observed once, and the top ten hold under 2.5%. The origin of this receptor is a woman in her sixties or seventies who had recovered from COVID-19. Sequencing used PBMCs or T cells enriched from blood (not recorded which).

The CDR3 protein is CASSSDRRTIYNEQFF. In nucleotides, the CDR3 is TGTGCCAGCAGTTCCGACCGACGGACTATTTACAATGAGCAGTTCTTC. V gene TRBV28 combines with J gene TRBJ2-1; tentative D call: TRBD2 (6 bases). Trimming left V 4 bases short and J 4 bases short, with 17 bases between. CDR1 and CDR2 from the germline V gene are MDHEN and SYDVKM. This CDR3 is built from 16 residues.